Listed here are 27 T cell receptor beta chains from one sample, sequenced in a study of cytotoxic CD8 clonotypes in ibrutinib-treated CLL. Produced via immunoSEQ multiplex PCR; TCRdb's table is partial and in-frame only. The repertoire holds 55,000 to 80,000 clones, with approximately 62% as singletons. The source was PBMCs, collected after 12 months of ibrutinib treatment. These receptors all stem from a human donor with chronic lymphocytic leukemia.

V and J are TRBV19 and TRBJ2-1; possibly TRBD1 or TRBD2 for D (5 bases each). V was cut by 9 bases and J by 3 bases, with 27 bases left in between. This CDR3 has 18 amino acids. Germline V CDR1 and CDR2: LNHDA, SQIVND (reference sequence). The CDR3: CASKARGGIIGGYNEQFF. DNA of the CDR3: TGTGCCAGCAAAGCTAGGGGTGGGATAATTGGGGGCTACAATGAGCAGTTCTTC.

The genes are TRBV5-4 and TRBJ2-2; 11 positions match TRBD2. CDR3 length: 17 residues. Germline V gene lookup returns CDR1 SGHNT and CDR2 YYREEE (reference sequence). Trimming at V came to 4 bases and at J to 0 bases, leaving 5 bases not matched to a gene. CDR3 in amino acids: CASSRRTSGSNTGELFF. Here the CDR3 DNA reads TGTGCCAGCAGCCGACGGACTAGCGGGTCGAACACCGGGGAGCTGTTTTTT. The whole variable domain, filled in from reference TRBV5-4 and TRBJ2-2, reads ETGVTQSPTHLIKTRGQQVTLRCSSQSGHNTVSWYQQALGQGPQFIFQYYREEENGRGNFPPRFSGLQFPNYSSELNVNALELDDSALYLCASSRRTSGSNTGELFFGEGSRLTVL.

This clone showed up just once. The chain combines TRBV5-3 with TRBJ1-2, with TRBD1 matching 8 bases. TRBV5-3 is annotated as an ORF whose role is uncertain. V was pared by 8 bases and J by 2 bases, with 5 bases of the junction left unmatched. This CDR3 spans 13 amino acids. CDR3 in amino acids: CASRQGFNYGYTF. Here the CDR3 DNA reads TGTGCCAGTCGACAGGGGTTCAACTATGGCTACACCTTC.

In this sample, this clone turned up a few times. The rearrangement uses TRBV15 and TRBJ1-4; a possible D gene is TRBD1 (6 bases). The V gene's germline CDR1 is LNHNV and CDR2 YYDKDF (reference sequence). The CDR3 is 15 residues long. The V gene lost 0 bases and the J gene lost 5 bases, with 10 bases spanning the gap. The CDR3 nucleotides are TGTGCCACCAGCAGAGATGGGACACCCAATGAAAAACTGTTTTTT. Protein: CATSRDGTPNEKLFF.

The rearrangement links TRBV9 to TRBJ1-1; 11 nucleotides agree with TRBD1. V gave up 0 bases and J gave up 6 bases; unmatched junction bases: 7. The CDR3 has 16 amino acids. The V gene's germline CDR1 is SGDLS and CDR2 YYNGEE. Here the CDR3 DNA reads TGTGCCAGCAGCGTAGCGGGAGGGACAGGGGGGGCTGAAGCTTTCTTT. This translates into CASSVAGGTGGAEAFF.

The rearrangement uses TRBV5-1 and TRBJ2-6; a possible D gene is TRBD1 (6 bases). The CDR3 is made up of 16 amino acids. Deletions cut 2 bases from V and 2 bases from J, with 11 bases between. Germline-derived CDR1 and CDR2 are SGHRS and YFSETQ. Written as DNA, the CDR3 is TGCGCCAGCAGCTTATTTCAGGGGACTGGGGCCAACGTCCTGACTTTC. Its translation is CASSLFQGTGANVLTF.

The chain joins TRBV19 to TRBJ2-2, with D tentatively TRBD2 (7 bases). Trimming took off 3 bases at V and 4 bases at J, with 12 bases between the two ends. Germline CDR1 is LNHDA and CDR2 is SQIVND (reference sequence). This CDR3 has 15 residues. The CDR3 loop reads CASSMGGGPTGELFF. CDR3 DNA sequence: TGTGCCAGTAGTATGGGAGGGGGGCCCACCGGGGAGCTGTTTTTT.

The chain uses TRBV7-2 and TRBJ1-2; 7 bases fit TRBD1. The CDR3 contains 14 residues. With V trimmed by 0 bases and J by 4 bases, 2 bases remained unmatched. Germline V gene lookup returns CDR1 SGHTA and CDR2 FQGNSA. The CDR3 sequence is CASSLAGQFYGYTF. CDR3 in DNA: TGTGCCAGCAGCTTAGCGGGACAGTTCTATGGCTACACCTTC.

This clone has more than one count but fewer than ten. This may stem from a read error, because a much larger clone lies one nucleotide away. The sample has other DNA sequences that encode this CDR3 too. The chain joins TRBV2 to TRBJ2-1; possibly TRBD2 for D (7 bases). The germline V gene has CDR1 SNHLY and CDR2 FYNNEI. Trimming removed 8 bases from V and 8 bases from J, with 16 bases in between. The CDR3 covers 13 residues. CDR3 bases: TGTGCCAGCGGGGGGAGGGGGGGCCATGAGCAGTTCTTC. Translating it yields CASGGRGGHEQFF.

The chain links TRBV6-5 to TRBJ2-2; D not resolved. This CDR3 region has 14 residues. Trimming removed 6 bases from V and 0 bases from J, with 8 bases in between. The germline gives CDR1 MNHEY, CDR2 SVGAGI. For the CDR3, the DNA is TGTGCCAGCAGGGACGACGCGAACACCGGGGAGCTGTTTTTT. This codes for CASRDDANTGELFF.

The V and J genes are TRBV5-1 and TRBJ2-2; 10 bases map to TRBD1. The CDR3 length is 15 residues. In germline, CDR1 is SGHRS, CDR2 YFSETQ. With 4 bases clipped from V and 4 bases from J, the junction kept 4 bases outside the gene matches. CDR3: CASSAGTGATGELFF. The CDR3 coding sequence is TGCGCCAGCAGCGCCGGGACAGGGGCCACCGGGGAGCTGTTTTTT.

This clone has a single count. CDR3 DNA: TGTGCCATCGGGGAGGTTAGCTCTGGAAACACCATATATTTT. Its translation is CAIGEVSSGNTIYF. This chain uses TRBV10-3 with TRBJ1-3, with D hard to call. This CDR3 spans 14 amino acids. Per the germline V gene, CDR1 is ENHRY and CDR2 is SYGVKD. Deletions cut 8 bases from V and 0 bases from J, with 11 bases between.

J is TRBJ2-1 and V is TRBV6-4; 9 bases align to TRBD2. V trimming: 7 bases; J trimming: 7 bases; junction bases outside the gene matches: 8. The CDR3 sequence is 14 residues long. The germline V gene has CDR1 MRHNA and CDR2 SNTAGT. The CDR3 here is CASKFVAGENEQFF. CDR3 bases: TGTGCCAGCAAGTTTGTAGCGGGGGAGAATGAGCAGTTCTTC.

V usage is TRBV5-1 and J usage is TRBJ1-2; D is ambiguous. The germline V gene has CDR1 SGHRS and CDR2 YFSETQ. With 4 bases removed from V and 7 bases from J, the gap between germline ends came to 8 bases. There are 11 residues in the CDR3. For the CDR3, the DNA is TGCGCCAGCAGCGTGGGGAGTGGCTACACCTTC. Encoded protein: CASSVGSGYTF.

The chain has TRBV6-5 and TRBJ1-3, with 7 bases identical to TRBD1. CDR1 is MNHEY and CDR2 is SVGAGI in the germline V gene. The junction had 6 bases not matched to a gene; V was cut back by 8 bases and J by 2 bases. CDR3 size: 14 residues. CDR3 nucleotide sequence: TGTGCCAGCCACAGGGGAGAGGCTGGAAACACCATATATTTT. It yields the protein CASHRGEAGNTIYF.

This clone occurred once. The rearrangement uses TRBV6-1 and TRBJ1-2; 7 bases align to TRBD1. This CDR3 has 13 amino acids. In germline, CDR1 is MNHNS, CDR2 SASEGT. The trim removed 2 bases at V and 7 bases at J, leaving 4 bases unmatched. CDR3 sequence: CASSEQGDSGYTF. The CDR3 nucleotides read TGTGCCAGCAGTGAACAGGGGGATAGTGGCTACACCTTC.

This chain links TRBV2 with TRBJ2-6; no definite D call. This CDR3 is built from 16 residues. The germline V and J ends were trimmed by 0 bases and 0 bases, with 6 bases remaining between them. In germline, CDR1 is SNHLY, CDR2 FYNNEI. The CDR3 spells CASSEAFGSGANVLTF. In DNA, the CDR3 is TGTGCCAGCAGTGAAGCTTTCGGCTCTGGGGCCAACGTCCTGACTTTC.

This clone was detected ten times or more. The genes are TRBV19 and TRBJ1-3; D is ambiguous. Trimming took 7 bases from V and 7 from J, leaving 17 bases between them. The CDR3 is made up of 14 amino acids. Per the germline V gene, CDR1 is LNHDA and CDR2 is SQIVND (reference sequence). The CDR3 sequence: CASKEAQSRNTIYF. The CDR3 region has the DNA TGTGCCAGTAAAGAGGCCCAATCTCGGAACACCATATATTTT.

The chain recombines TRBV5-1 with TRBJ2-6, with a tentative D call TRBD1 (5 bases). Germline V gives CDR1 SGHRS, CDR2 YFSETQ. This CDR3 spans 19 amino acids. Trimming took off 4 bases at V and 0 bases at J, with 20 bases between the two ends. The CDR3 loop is CASSQQGPSSFSGANVLTF. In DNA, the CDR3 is TGCGCCAGCAGCCAGCAGGGCCCATCTAGTTTCTCTGGGGCCAACGTCCTGACTTTC.

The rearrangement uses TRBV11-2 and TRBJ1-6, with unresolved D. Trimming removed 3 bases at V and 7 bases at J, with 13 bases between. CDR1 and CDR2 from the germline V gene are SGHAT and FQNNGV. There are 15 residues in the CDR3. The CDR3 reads CASSLARTENSPLHF. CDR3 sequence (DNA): TGTGCCAGCAGCTTGGCCCGGACGGAAAATTCACCCCTCCACTTT.

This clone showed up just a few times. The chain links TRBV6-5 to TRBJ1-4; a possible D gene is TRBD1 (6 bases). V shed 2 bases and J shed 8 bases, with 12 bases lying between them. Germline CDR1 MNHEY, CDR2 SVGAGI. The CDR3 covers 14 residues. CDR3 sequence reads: CASSYERQVEKLFF. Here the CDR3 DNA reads TGTGCCAGCAGTTACGAGCGACAGGTGGAAAAACTGTTTTTT.

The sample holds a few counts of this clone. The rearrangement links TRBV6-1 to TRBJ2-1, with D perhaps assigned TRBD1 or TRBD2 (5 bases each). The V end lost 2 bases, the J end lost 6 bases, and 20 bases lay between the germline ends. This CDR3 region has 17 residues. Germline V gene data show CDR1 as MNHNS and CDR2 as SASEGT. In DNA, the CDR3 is TGTGCCAGCAGTGAACGAACCGTAGGGACGGCTACCAATGAGCAGTTCTTC. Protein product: CASSERTVGTATNEQFF.

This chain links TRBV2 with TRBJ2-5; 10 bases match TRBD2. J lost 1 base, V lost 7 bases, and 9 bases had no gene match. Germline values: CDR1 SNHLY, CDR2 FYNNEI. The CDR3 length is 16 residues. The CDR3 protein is CASKRAGGRTQETQYF. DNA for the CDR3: TGTGCCAGCAAGCGAGCGGGGGGGAGAACCCAAGAGACCCAGTACTTC.

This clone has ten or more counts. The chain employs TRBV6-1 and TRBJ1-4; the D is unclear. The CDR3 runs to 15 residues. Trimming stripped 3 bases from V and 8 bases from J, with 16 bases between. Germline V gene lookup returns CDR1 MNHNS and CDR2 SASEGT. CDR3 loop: CASSESLGREEKLFF. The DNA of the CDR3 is TGTGCCAGCAGTGAGAGCCTCGGTCGGGAGGAAAAACTGTTTTTT.

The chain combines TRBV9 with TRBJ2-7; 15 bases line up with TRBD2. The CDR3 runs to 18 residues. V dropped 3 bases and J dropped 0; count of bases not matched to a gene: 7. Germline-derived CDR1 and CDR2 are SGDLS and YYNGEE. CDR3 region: CASSEGLAGGPISYEQYF. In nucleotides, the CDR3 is TGTGCCAGCAGCGAGGGACTAGCGGGAGGACCCATCTCCTACGAGCAGTACTTC.

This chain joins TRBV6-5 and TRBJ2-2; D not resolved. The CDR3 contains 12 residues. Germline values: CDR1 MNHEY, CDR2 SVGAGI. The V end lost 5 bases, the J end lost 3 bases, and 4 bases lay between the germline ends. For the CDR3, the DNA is TGTGCCAGCAGTGCTTACACCGGGGAGCTGTTTTTT. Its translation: CASSAYTGELFF.

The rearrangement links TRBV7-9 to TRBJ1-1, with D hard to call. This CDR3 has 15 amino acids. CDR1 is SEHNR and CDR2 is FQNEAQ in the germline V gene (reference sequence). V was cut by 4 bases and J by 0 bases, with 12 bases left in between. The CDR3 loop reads CASSWAAEMNTEAFF. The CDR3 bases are TGTGCCAGCAGCTGGGCGGCAGAGATGAACACTGAAGCTTTCTTT.